This TCR beta chain appears in the sequencing data of a study of neoadjuvant anti-PD-1 for oral cavity cancer. For the study at large: Patients without progression received a fourth nivolumab dose around day 43, then surgical resection on days 50-56.

The V end lost 2 bases, the J end lost 6 bases, and 11 bases lay between the germline ends. The CDR3 loop spans 14 amino acids. CDR1 and CDR2 from the germline V gene are MNHNS and SASEGT. Indicated time point: after neoadjuvant nivolumab, at surgical resection. Stage II-IVA oral cavity squamous cell carcinoma was new and untreated by systemic or radiation therapy. The patients had HPV-negative, locally advanced oral cavity squamous cell carcinoma. Sequenced by immunoSEQ multiplex PCR; TCRdb stores in-frame clones only, minus some. The sample has tens of thousands of clones; roughly 35% are singletons.

This chain uses TRBV6-1 with TRBJ1-5; D unclear. The source was tumor tissue, collected after nivolumab (anti-PD-1) treatment. This TCR was recovered from a person aged 40 to 85 with oral cavity squamous cell carcinoma. The CDR3 sequence: CASSESGWGQPQHF. The CDR3 DNA follows: TGTGCCAGCAGTGAATCCGGCTGGGGTCAGCCCCAGCATTTT.